The source of this T cell receptor (beta chain) is a study of T cells in Graves' hyperthyroidism and ophthalmopathy. It was uncontrolled infection, other autoimmune disease, pregnancy or lactation that excluded patients. The source material, RNA transcripts, was used to amplify TCR beta CDR3 regions. HTBI primers were the set used in a first-round RT-PCR of the TCR CDR3. Using its own MiXCR run on the multiplex PCR reads, TCRdb lists one record per CDR3 protein. The sample lists hundreds of thousands of distinct CDR3 sequences; 13% to 15% were seen once. The length of the CDR3 is 15 residues. Germline V lookup: CDR1 KGHDR, CDR2 SFDVKD. Trimming removed 2 bases from V and 8 bases from J, with 14 bases in between.

The specimen was blood. The sequence came from a woman between 18 and 29 years old with Graves' hyperthyroidism. The J gene is TRBJ1-4, the V gene TRBV24-1; no reliable D call. The CDR3 is CATSDSGRVREKLFF. DNA for the CDR3: TGTGCCACCAGTGATTCGGGCCGTGTAAGGGAAAAACTGTTTTTT.